The rows below give T cell receptor beta chains drawn from one sample of a study of cytomegalovirus exposure and HLA in healthy donors. TCRdb's copy holds only in-frame clones and misses some; the assay was immunoSEQ multiplex PCR. The sample contains 200,000 or so clones, roughly 80% of which appear only once. Sequences were obtained from PBMCs. Receptors originate from a woman aged 50 to 60 in good health and CMV-seropositive. The conserved cysteine and the conserved F or W are not part of the CDR3 here. Not every row has a clone size; where given, it reads once, few, many or a size class.

J	V	size	CDR3
TRBJ1-6	TRBV29-1	few	SASRGYNSPLH
TRBJ1-2	TRBV30	few	AWDRPDHYGYT
TRBJ1-1	TRBV6-5	-	ASRNPAPEAF
TRBJ1-2	TRBV21-1	-	APSEGGRGYT
TRBJ1-4	TRBV30	-	AWSVGTGANEKLF
TRBJ2-2	TRBV2	-	ASSGTGLDTGELF
TRBJ2-5	TRBV5-4	-	ASSLNQGQQETQY
TRBJ2-3	TRBV2	-	ASRTDSTDTQY
TRBJ2-1	TRBV2	-	ASSEYPSSWNEQF
TRBJ2-7	TRBV30	once	AWSVAARHT
TRBJ2-3	TRBV9	-	ASSVGAGPTTDTRY
TRBJ2-5	TRBV7-3	-	ASSNSGAQETQY
TRBJ1-4	TRBV5-1	-	ASSFGRANEKLF
TRBJ2-5	TRBV27	-	ASSLSWAKQETQY
TRBJ2-7	TRBV5-6	-	ASSHWLDGEDEQY
TRBJ2-1	TRBV6-5	-	ASSYDRGPYNEQF
TRBJ1-2	TRBV6-1	-	ASSEAVSTYGYT
TRBJ2-1	TRBV10-3	few	ATIGILAGGPYNEQF
TRBJ2-3	TRBV6-1	-	ASSHPSGGKDTQY
TRBJ2-3	TRBV4-1	-	ASSQESAVDTDTQY
TRBJ2-5	TRBV4-1	-	ASSQRLSQAETQY
TRBJ1-2	TRBV2	-	ASSSLSYGYT
TRBJ1-6	TRBV5-6	-	ASSFEDRNSPLH
TRBJ2-3	TRBV20-1	-	SAPSTDTQY
TRBJ2-5	TRBV6-6	few	ASRAGTSKETQY
TRBJ2-3	TRBV4-2	-	ASSQVGLAGVVTQY
TRBJ1-4	TRBV5-1	-	ASSLEGQGWEKLF
TRBJ1-2	TRBV30	-	AWSVRVIGYT
TRBJ2-3	TRBV4-3	few	ASSQDGGSGVAADTQY
TRBJ1-5	TRBV6-5	few	ASSSGYQPQH
TRBJ2-3	TRBV5-1	-	ASSLRVAGSTDTQY
TRBJ2-5	TRBV7-9	-	ASSSLGLGQIQETQY
TRBJ1-1	TRBV6-6	-	ASSGILTEAF
TRBJ2-5	TRBV13	once	ASSLGSASGPDGKTQY
TRBJ1-3	TRBV7-2	-	ASSLRGQRNGNTIY
TRBJ1-5	TRBV7-2	-	ASSSQGGSNQPQH
TRBJ2-7	TRBV27	-	ASSLTGAYEQY
TRBJ1-2	TRBV18	-	ASSPSLGYT
TRBJ1-2	TRBV10-3	-	AISEIQGYGYT
TRBJ1-1	TRBV5-1	-	ASSSSGQGGHTEAF
TRBJ1-2	TRBV6-1	once	ASSKTRERGYGYT
TRBJ1-3	TRBV6-5	-	ASRDTGVSGNTIY